This T cell receptor beta chain comes out of a study of control samples from healthy donors and cancer patients. Here immunoSEQ multiplex PCR was the method, and the copy in TCRdb shows in-frame clones only, minus some. The table records about 63,000 clones, almost 85% of them present only once. With 5 bases clipped from V and 4 bases from J, the junction kept 9 bases outside the gene matches. The germline V gene encodes CDR1 LNHDA and CDR2 SQIVND (reference sequence). CDR3 length: 15 amino acids. The sample holds one count of this clone. The J gene is TRBJ1-1, the V gene TRBV19; TRBD1 aligns across 8 bases. This receptor was obtained from a man aged 35 to 55 in good health. Specimen: blood. CDR3 residues: CASSAQGVYFTEAFF. The DNA for the CDR3 is TGTGCCAGTAGTGCACAGGGGGTGTATTTCACTGAAGCTTTCTTT.